This entry is about one T cell receptor (beta chain). Its antigen is unidentified. This entry comes from a study of lymphopenia after photon versus proton radiotherapy. General study findings and limits: Post-nadir TCR diversity decline inversely tracked overall survival among those who died. Better survival with proton therapy was suggested as possible, not demonstrated. Oligoclonal CD8+ Temra expansion after nadir drove photon patients' diversity drop.

Measured with immunoSEQ multiplex PCR; TCRdb has only the in-frame clones, and not every one. This sample has approximately 35,000 clones, with 90% found just once. With 6 bases clipped from V and 5 bases from J, the junction kept 9 bases outside the gene matches. Germline assignment: CDR1 MDHEN and CDR2 SYDVKM. The CDR3 sequence is 15 residues long. Sequenced here: peripheral blood, sampled from a patient treated with photon-based radiotherapy. The rearrangement uses TRBV28 and TRBJ2-3, with 9 bases that match TRBD2. The clonotype comes from a woman in her 50s with pancreatic cancer. The CDR3 nucleotides are TGTGCCAGCAGGGGGGAGCGGGAGGCGGAAGATACGCAGTATTTT. Translating it yields CASRGEREAEDTQYF.